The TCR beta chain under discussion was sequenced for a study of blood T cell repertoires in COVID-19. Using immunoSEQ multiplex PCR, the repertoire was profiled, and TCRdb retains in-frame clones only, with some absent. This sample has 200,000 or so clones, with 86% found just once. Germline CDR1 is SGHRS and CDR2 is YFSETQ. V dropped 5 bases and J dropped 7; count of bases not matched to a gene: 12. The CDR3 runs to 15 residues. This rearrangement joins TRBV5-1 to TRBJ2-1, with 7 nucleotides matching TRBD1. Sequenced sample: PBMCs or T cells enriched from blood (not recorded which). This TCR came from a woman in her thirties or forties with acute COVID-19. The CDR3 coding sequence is TGCGCCAGCAGTTACCGGGACAGCCACCTGAATGAGCAGTTCTTC. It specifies CASSYRDSHLNEQFF.